These 2 T cell receptor beta chains came from one sample sequenced in a study of T cells after posttransplantation cyclophosphamide. Sampled 1 year posttransplant, controls received myeloablative marrow transplants, methotrexate and a calcineurin inhibitor. The assay was immunoSEQ multiplex PCR, and TCRdb's table has in-frame clones only and misses some. The sample consists of roughly 17,000 clones, 85% of them appearing once. This specimen consisted of PBMCs, obtained after allogeneic stem cell transplant with calcineurin inhibitor and methotrexate. Source of these receptors: a female patient between 18 and 30 years old who received an allogeneic stem cell transplant from an unrelated donor, was CMV-positive, and had acute and chronic GVHD. Some T cells may be graft donor cells.

The chain joins TRBV7-2 to TRBJ2-7; 7 bases match TRBD2. This CDR3 is built from 16 residues. V lost 5 bases, J lost 4 bases, and 14 bases stayed unmatched. Germline CDR1 is SGHTA and CDR2 is FQGNSA. The CDR3 spells CASSLDRGRVSYEQYF. The CDR3 DNA reads as TGTGCCAGCAGCCTAGACCGCGGGAGAGTTTCTTACGAGCAGTACTTC.

The rearrangement uses TRBV11-1 and TRBJ2-7; no clear D. Germline loops: CDR1 SGHAT, CDR2 FQDESV (reference sequence). V was cut by 3 bases and J by 2 bases, with 8 bases left in between. The CDR3 covers 13 residues. CDR3 region: CASSLGSAYEQYF. The CDR3 nucleotides are TGTGCCAGCAGCTTGGGCAGTGCCTACGAGCAGTACTTC.